This T cell receptor beta chain was recorded in a study of cytomegalovirus exposure and HLA in healthy donors. Study conclusions and caveats: Specificity for CMV antigens was confirmed in vitro for a few of the CMV-associated chains. TCR beta V- and J-gene trimming was later associated with a missense DCLRE1C variant.

The PCR made use of 60 Vbeta and 13 Jbeta primers. Repertoires were generated with immunoSEQ multiplex PCR, while TCRdb's copy carries only in-frame clones and drops some. Found here are some 150,000 clones, approximately 80% of them singletons; the top ten hold over 8.5%. In regard to this clone: Its matching antigen is unknown.

Trimming cost V 5 bases and J 4 bases; bases outside gene matches: 10. In germline, CDR1 is SGHRS, CDR2 YFSETQ. This CDR3 is 15 amino acids long. The specimen was PBMCs. The V gene is TRBV5-1, the J gene TRBJ2-5; TRBD1 aligns across 8 bases. This TCR derives from a man aged 50 or older in good health and CMV-seropositive. Here the CDR3 DNA reads TGCGCCAGCAGTCCCTCAGGGGGCGGAAGAGAGACCCAGTACTTC. It yields the protein CASSPSGGGRETQYF.